These 11 T cell receptor beta chains share one sample of origin, sequenced in a study of OX40 agonist ivuxolimab in advanced cancers. The assay was immunoSEQ multiplex PCR, and TCRdb's table has in-frame clones only and misses some. In the table there are tens of thousands of clones, 78% of which are singletons. Material: CD4+ or CD8+ T cells sorted from blood, obtained in a trial of the OX40 agonist ivuxolimab. Receptor source: an adult with an advanced solid tumor such as melanoma, head and neck, liver or kidney cancer.

V usage is TRBV21-1 and J usage is TRBJ2-7; the table's D call, TRBD1, has no DNA check behind it. TRBV21-1 is a documented pseudogene. There are 19 residues in the CDR3. The CDR3 is CASSKVPPGQGIVVYEQYF. The CDR3 DNA reads TGTGCCAGCAGCAAAGTCCCCCCCGGACAGGGGATTGTCGTCTACGAGCAGTACTTC.

The V gene is TRBV19, the J gene TRBJ2-6; 8 bases map to TRBD1. CDR1 is LNHDA and CDR2 is SQIVND in the germline V gene (reference sequence). This CDR3 contains 15 residues. J lost 3 bases, V lost 4 bases, and 2 bases had no gene match. Here the CDR3 DNA reads TGTGCCAGTAGTAACGACAGGGGTGGGGCCAACGTCCTGACTTTC. This gives the protein CASSNDRGGANVLTF.

This clone was counted only a few times. This chain links TRBV11-2 with TRBJ2-7; D not resolved. This CDR3 is 13 amino acids long. Germline lookup yields CDR1 SGHAT and CDR2 FQNNGV. Trimming pared 1 base from V and 3 bases from J, leaving 7 bases between. The CDR3 sequence is CASSLGPIYEQYF. The CDR3 nucleotides are TGTGCCAGCAGCTTAGGGCCCATCTACGAGCAGTACTTC.

J is TRBJ2-1 and V is TRBV7-9, with D tentatively TRBD1 (5 bases). CDR1 and CDR2 from the germline V gene are SEHNR and FQNEAQ (reference sequence). Trimming took off 2 bases at V and 1 base at J, with 15 bases between the two ends. The CDR3 has 17 amino acids. CDR3 DNA: TGTGCCAGCAGCTTAACACAGACAGTAGAATCCTACAATGAGCAGTTCTTC. Protein sequence: CASSLTQTVESYNEQFF.

The V and J genes are TRBV7-3 and TRBJ1-2, with a tentative D call TRBD1 (5 bases). The CDR3 runs to 15 residues. Germline V lookup: CDR1 SGHTA, CDR2 FQGTGA. The V and J ends lost 5 bases and 8 bases respectively, with 21 bases between them. The CDR3 sequence is CASSPSHLGGEGYTF. CDR3 DNA sequence: TGTGCCAGCAGCCCCAGCCACCTGGGGGGAGAGGGCTACACCTTC.

J is TRBJ2-6 and V is TRBV4-1; 7 bases are a match to TRBD1. After removal of 3 bases from V and 4 bases from J, the junction contained 6 bases not matched to a gene. The CDR3 spans 16 residues. Germline CDR1 MGHRA, CDR2 YSYEKL. CDR3: CASSQRQGAGANVLTF. CDR3 nucleotide sequence: TGCGCCAGCAGCCAGAGACAGGGCGCGGGGGCCAACGTCCTGACTTTC.

The CDR3 is CASSPRQGDGYTF. The CDR3 DNA reads as TGCGCCAGCAGCCCCCGACAGGGAGACGGCTACACCTTC. The chain couples TRBV4-3 to TRBJ1-2; the match to TRBD1 covers 7 bases. Germline V gene lookup returns CDR1 LGHNA and CDR2 YSLEER. The CDR3 is 13 amino acids. With V trimmed by 4 bases and J by 8 bases, 7 bases remained unmatched.

The CDR3 DNA follows: TGTGCTAGTGGTTTGGTGGCGAGGGAACCCACAGATACGCAGTATTTT. It yields the protein CASGLVAREPTDTQYF. This chain joins TRBV12-5 and TRBJ2-3; tentatively, D is TRBD2 (5 bases). Germline V gives CDR1 LGHNT, CDR2 FRNRAP. V was shortened by 0 bases and J by 2 bases, with 12 bases between the two germline ends. CDR3 size: 16 residues. Complete variable domain (other parts from reference TRBV12-5 and TRBJ2-3): DARVTQTPRHKVTEMGQEVTMRCQPILGHNTVFWYRQTMMQGLELLAYFRNRAPLDDSGMPKDRFSAEMPDATLATLKIQPSEPRDSAVYFCASGLVAREPTDTQYFGPGTRLTVL.

The V call is TRBV4-3, the J call TRBJ2-7; 9 nucleotides line up with TRBD2. The CDR3 is made up of 15 amino acids. V gave up 6 bases and J gave up 7 bases; unmatched junction bases: 13. Germline loops: CDR1 LGHNA, CDR2 YSLEER. This CDR3 is CASSSQGVAGGEQYF. The CDR3 DNA reads TGCGCCAGCAGTTCTCAGGGGGTGGCGGGAGGGGAGCAGTACTTC.

Turning to this clone: This may come from a read error, since a much larger clone is one base off. The chain employs TRBV7-3 and TRBJ1-2, with D perhaps matching TRBD1 (5 bases). The CDR3 length is 14 residues. Germline CDR1 SGHTA, CDR2 FQGTGA. Trimming removed 2 bases at V and 3 bases at J, with 10 bases between. CDR3 DNA sequence: TGTGCCAGCAGCTTAGTCCGGGGGGACTATGGCTACACCTTC. Translated, it gives CASSLVRGDYGYTF.

The DNA for the CDR3 is TGTGCCAGCAGCGTAGATCCAGCGGAGACAGATACGCAGTATTTT. Encoded protein: CASSVDPAETDTQYF. This chain links TRBV9 with TRBJ2-3; D possibly corresponds to TRBD2 (5 bases). Germline CDR1 SGDLS, CDR2 YYNGEE. The CDR3 contains 15 residues. Trimming removed 0 bases at V and 3 bases at J, with 11 bases between. The full variable domain, rest sourced from reference TRBV9 and TRBJ2-3, is DSGVTQTPKHLITATGQRVTLRCSPRSGDLSVYWYQQSLDQGLQFLIQYYNGEERAKGNILERFSAQQFPDLHSELNLSSLELGDSALYFCASSVDPAETDTQYFGPGTRLTVL.